Following are 27 T cell receptor beta chains from one sample sequenced in a study of shared clonotypes between healthy human individuals. Generated by immunoSEQ multiplex PCR, the TCRdb table keeps only in-frame clones and is missing some. The sample yields approximately 530,000 clones, about 96% seen once. The source material was naive CD4+ T cells sorted from blood. Noted subset: CD45RA+ positively selected. The receptors here all came from a woman in her 30s in good health.

The V gene is TRBV7-2, the J gene TRBJ2-5; the D gene is possibly TRBD1 (6 bases). The last part of the DNA fits TRBJ2-7 better; the J call may be wrong. CDR3 length: 14 residues. CDR1 is SGHTA, CDR2 FQGNSA, per germline. The CDR3 region has the DNA TGTGCCAGCAGCTCATACCTCAGGGGTGACGAGCAGTACTTC. It yields the protein CASSSYLRGDEQYF.

V is TRBV6-4 and J is TRBJ1-4; the D gene is possibly TRBD1 (5 bases). From germline, CDR1 is MRHNA and CDR2 SNTAGT. This CDR3 is built from 14 residues. V was trimmed by 4 bases and J by 0 bases, leaving 6 bases between them. The CDR3 sequence is CASSGQTTNEKLFF. Here the CDR3 DNA reads TGTGCCAGCAGTGGACAGACAACTAATGAAAAACTGTTTTTT.

V usage is TRBV4-1 and J usage is TRBJ2-7, with 9 bases matching TRBD2. CDR1 and CDR2 (germline): MGHRA, YSYEKL. The CDR3 contains 13 residues. After removal of 2 bases from V and 5 bases from J, the junction contained 1 base not matched to a gene. The CDR3 is CASSQLAGDEQYF. CDR3 coding DNA: TGCGCCAGCAGCCAATTAGCGGGAGACGAGCAGTACTTC.

The chain is built from TRBV2 and TRBJ2-3; D tentatively reads TRBD1 or TRBD2 (5 bases each). The CDR3 spans 16 residues. From germline, CDR1 is SNHLY and CDR2 FYNNEI. V was shortened by 6 bases and J by 1 base, with 17 bases between the two germline ends. The CDR3 nucleotides read TGTGCCAGCAGGAGGGTCGGACACGTGGGCACAGATACGCAGTATTTT. Its protein is CASRRVGHVGTDTQYF.

This sequence joins TRBV7-9 and TRBJ2-4, with D perhaps matching TRBD1 (6 bases). V lost 4 bases to trimming and J lost 8 bases, with 18 bases between them. The germline gives CDR1 SEHNR, CDR2 FQNEAQ (reference sequence). CDR3 size: 15 residues. The DNA for the CDR3 is TGTGCCAGCAGCTCCTCCGGGACAAGGAGTGACATTCAGTACTTC. Its translation: CASSSSGTRSDIQYF.

The count of this clone is one. The chain uses TRBV2 and TRBJ2-7; 12 bases align to TRBD2. The CDR3 loop spans 15 amino acids. The trim removed 7 bases at V and 2 bases at J, leaving 6 bases unmatched. Per germline, CDR1 SNHLY and CDR2 FYNNEI. The CDR3 DNA reads as TGTGCCAGCAATAAGAGGACTAGCGGGACCTACGAGCAGTACTTC. This encodes CASNKRTSGTYEQYF.

The chain links TRBV6-5 to TRBJ1-2; tentative D call: TRBD1 (5 bases). CDR1 is MNHEY and CDR2 is SVGAGI in the germline V gene. V dropped 10 bases and J dropped 4 bases, with 7 bases sitting between them. The length of the CDR3 is 10 residues. CDR3 in amino acids: CANGGYGYTF. For the CDR3, the DNA is TGTGCCAACGGGGGCTATGGCTACACCTTC.

The CDR3 protein is CASSSGPRGGYTF. The DNA of the CDR3 is TGCGCCAGCAGCTCGGGCCCGCGTGGTGGCTACACCTTC. The chain links TRBV10-1 to TRBJ1-2; D remains ambiguous. The CDR3 totals 13 residues. V was trimmed by 6 bases and J by 7 bases, leaving 15 bases between them. CDR1 WNHNN and CDR2 SYGVQD come from the germline V gene (reference sequence).

The V and J genes are TRBV18 and TRBJ1-3, with D hard to call. The CDR3 runs 15 residues. Germline V gene lookup returns CDR1 KGHSH and CDR2 LQKENI. The V and J ends lost 6 bases and 2 bases respectively, with 14 bases between them. The CDR3, as DNA: TGTGCCAGCTCTTCCGTGGTTGGTACTGGAAACACCATATATTTT. It yields the protein CASSSVVGTGNTIYF.

The J gene is TRBJ2-5, the V gene TRBV5-4; TRBD1 matches at 7 bases. The germline V gene encodes CDR1 SGHNT and CDR2 YYREEE (reference sequence). With V trimmed by 4 bases and J by 5 bases, 11 bases remained unmatched. The CDR3 has 15 amino acids. The CDR3: CASSRGQPVEETQYF. Here the CDR3 DNA reads TGTGCCAGCAGCAGGGGACAGCCCGTCGAGGAGACCCAGTACTTC.

Here the CDR3 reads CASSLAGISYEQYF. The CDR3 DNA is TGTGCCAGCAGTTTAGCTGGGATCTCCTACGAGCAGTACTTC. The chain is built from TRBV28 and TRBJ2-7; D call uncertain. V shed 2 bases and J shed 0 bases, with 8 bases lying between them. The CDR3 runs 14 residues. From germline, CDR1 is MDHEN and CDR2 SYDVKM.

The chain combines TRBV28 with TRBJ2-5, with D possibly TRBD2 on 5 matching bases. Per the germline V gene, CDR1 is MDHEN and CDR2 is SYDVKM. The CDR3 loop spans 14 amino acids. V was shortened by 1 base and J by 1 base, with 7 bases between the two germline ends. In DNA form, the CDR3 reads TGTGCCAGCAGTTTATCGGGGATCCAAGAGACCCAGTACTTC. Its protein product is CASSLSGIQETQYF. Full variable domain (missing parts from reference TRBV28 and TRBJ2-5): DVKVTQSSRYLVKRTGEKVFLECVQDMDHENMFWYRQDPGLGLRLIYFSYDVKMKEKGDIPEGYSVSREKKERFSLILESASTNQTSMYLCASSLSGIQETQYFGPGTRLLVL.

The genes are TRBV4-1 and TRBJ2-2; D is possibly TRBD1 or TRBD2 (5 bases each). Trimming took 3 bases from V and 1 from J, leaving 6 bases between them. The length of the CDR3 is 14 residues. The germline V gene encodes CDR1 MGHRA and CDR2 YSYEKL. CDR3: CASSQGENTGELFF. The CDR3 nucleotides read TGCGCCAGCAGCCAGGGGGAGAACACCGGGGAGCTGTTTTTT.

The chain is built from TRBV28 and TRBJ1-2; 7 bases fit TRBD1. This CDR3 is built from 15 residues. V was pared by 5 bases and J by 1 base, with 7 bases of the junction left unmatched. Per germline, CDR1 MDHEN and CDR2 SYDVKM. In DNA form, the CDR3 reads TGTGCCAGCAGTATCGACAGGGTGATTAACTATGGCTACACCTTC. It yields the protein CASSIDRVINYGYTF.

The chain is built from TRBV2 and TRBJ1-4; D unclear. Germline-derived CDR1 and CDR2 are SNHLY and FYNNEI. V lost 5 bases and J lost 0, with 7 bases in between. CDR3 size: 14 residues. The CDR3 reads CASSYRATNEKLFF. The CDR3 nucleotides are TGTGCCAGCAGTTATCGTGCAACTAATGAAAAACTGTTTTTT. The full variable domain, rest sourced from reference TRBV2 and TRBJ1-4, is EPEVTQTPSHQVTQMGQEVILRCVPISNHLYFYWYRQILGQKVEFLVSFYNNEISEKSEIFDDQFSVERPDGSNFTLKIRSTKLEDSAMYFCASSYRATNEKLFFGSGTQLSVL.

V is TRBV28 and J is TRBJ1-5; D not resolved. The V and J ends lost 3 bases and 5 bases respectively, with 20 bases between them. CDR3 size: 17 residues. Germline V gives CDR1 MDHEN, CDR2 SYDVKM. The CDR3 loop reads CASSFRRALRFDQPQHF. CDR3 DNA sequence: TGTGCCAGCAGTTTCAGAAGGGCCCTACGGTTTGATCAGCCCCAGCATTTT.

The chain couples TRBV27 to TRBJ2-3; a possible D gene is TRBD2 (6 bases). This CDR3 is built from 14 residues. Germline V lookup: CDR1 MNHEY, CDR2 SMNVEV (reference sequence). V lost 5 bases and J 3 bases, leaving 12 bases between the germline ends. The DNA for the CDR3 is TGTGCCAGCAGTCGAGGGACTGAAACAGATACGCAGTATTTT. Translated, it gives CASSRGTETDTQYF.

This clone appeared once. The chain employs TRBV23-1 and TRBJ2-5; 7 bases align to TRBD2. TRBV23-1 is given ORF status, its function remaining uncertain. The junction had 15 bases not matched to a gene; V was cut back by 3 bases and J by 5 bases. The CDR3 contains 17 residues. The CDR3 spells CASSQKASGQRGETQYF. CDR3 DNA sequence: TGCGCCAGCAGTCAGAAGGCTAGCGGCCAACGGGGGGAGACCCAGTACTTC.

V gene TRBV2 combines with J gene TRBJ1-2, with D hard to call. This CDR3 is built from 14 residues. Germline V gene lookup returns CDR1 SNHLY and CDR2 FYNNEI. The ends were cut back, 2 bases at V and 2 bases at J, with 9 bases in the middle. This CDR3 reads CASSEIASNYGYTF. CDR3 in DNA: TGTGCCAGCAGTGAAATCGCGTCCAACTATGGCTACACCTTC.

V is TRBV11-2 and J is TRBJ2-5; 10 nucleotides line up with TRBD2. TRBJ2-7 explains the end of the DNA better; the J call may be wrong. The V gene's germline CDR1 is SGHAT and CDR2 FQNNGV. CDR3 length: 16 residues. The CDR3 DNA reads TGTGCCAGCAGCTTAGATCATTTAGCGGGAGGCTACGAGCAGTACTTC. This gives the protein CASSLDHLAGGYEQYF.

The chain joins TRBV7-2 to TRBJ1-6; D unclear. CDR1 and CDR2 from the germline V gene are SGHTA and FQGNSA. With 1 base removed from V and 6 bases from J, the gap between germline ends came to 7 bases. The CDR3 runs to 14 residues. The CDR3 is CASSLVGSNSPLHF. CDR3 DNA: TGTGCCAGCAGCTTAGTCGGCAGTAATTCACCCCTCCACTTT.

This chain joins TRBV18 and TRBJ1-2; 9 bases line up with TRBD1. The CDR3 has 16 residues. V dropped 1 base and J dropped 6; count of bases not matched to a gene: 9. The germline V gene has CDR1 KGHSH and CDR2 LQKENI. The DNA of the CDR3 is TGTGCCAGCTCACCACTAGATGCCGGGACAGGGAATGGCTACACCTTC. Translated, it gives CASSPLDAGTGNGYTF.

J is TRBJ2-3 and V is TRBV6-5; the match to TRBD2 covers 7 bases. V was pared by 2 bases and J by 0 bases, with 2 bases of the junction left unmatched. The length of the CDR3 is 15 residues. Germline V lookup: CDR1 MNHEY, CDR2 SVGAGI. The CDR3 nucleotides read TGTGCCAGCAGTTACGGGGGAGGGAGCACAGATACGCAGTATTTT. This codes for CASSYGGGSTDTQYF.

The CDR3 DNA is TGCGCCAGCAGCCAAGTTACTAGGGCCGTCGGTGAGACCCAGTACTTC. This codes for CASSQVTRAVGETQYF. The genes are TRBV4-1 and TRBJ2-5; a possible D gene is TRBD2 (5 bases). This CDR3 spans 16 amino acids. Germline CDR1 and CDR2: MGHRA and YSYEKL. Between the trimmed V and J ends, which lost 1 base and 5 bases, there was a span of 17 bases.

This clone was found once. The J gene is TRBJ2-5, the V gene TRBV28; the match to TRBD1 covers 10 bases. This CDR3 region has 16 residues. V lost 6 bases to trimming and J lost 1 base; unmatched junction nucleotides: 8. Germline values: CDR1 MDHEN, CDR2 SYDVKM. The CDR3 DNA follows: TGTGCCAGCAGCCTTACCGGGACAGGGGTCCAAGAGACCCAGTACTTC. Protein: CASSLTGTGVQETQYF.

The J gene is TRBJ1-4, the V gene TRBV5-1, with TRBD1 matching over 7 bases. V trimming: 2 bases; J trimming: 6 bases; junction bases outside the gene matches: 10. The CDR3 is 16 residues long. CDR1 SGHRS and CDR2 YFSETQ come from the germline V gene. The DNA of the CDR3 is TGCGCCAGCAGCTTCCTCACCGGGACAGTAGATGAAAAACTGTTTTTT. It yields the protein CASSFLTGTVDEKLFF.

A single count supports this clone. The rearrangement joins TRBV10-2 to TRBJ2-1, with 8 bases fitting TRBD1. The V and J ends lost 3 bases and 9 bases, in that order; junction bases with no gene match: 28. Germline CDR1 reads WSHSY; CDR2 reads SAAADI. The CDR3 consists of 21 residues. CDR3 DNA sequence: TGCGCCAGCAGTGACCCCCTTAAAACTCCCCCTACGGGACAGGTTCATTGTGAGCAGTTCTTC. Protein sequence: CASSDPLKTPPTGQVHCEQFF.